A single sample gave rise to the 10 T cell receptor beta chains below, sequenced in a study of CD8 T cells in Susac syndrome. When the RNA was reverse transcribed, random hexamers were used with an input of about 0.5 to 1 ug. TCRdb reanalysed the immunoSEQ multiplex PCR reads using MiXCR and keeps one entry per CDR3 protein. The profile shows roughly 120,000 distinct CDR3 sequences, around 95% of them singletons. Sequenced material: CD4+ T cells from PBMCs. The receptors were sampled from a human donor in good health.

This chain uses TRBV20-1 with TRBJ2-5; either TRBD1 or TRBD2 may supply D (5 bases each). The CDR3 contains 15 residues. Trimming removed 6 bases from V and 7 bases from J, with 24 bases in between. Germline assignment: CDR1 DFQATT and CDR2 SNEGSKA (reference sequence). The CDR3 DNA reads TGCAGTGCAAGCCCGGGGACCAGCAGGGATGGGACCCAGTACTTC. This codes for CSASPGTSRDGTQYF.

V usage is TRBV5-4 and J usage is TRBJ1-3; 7 bases match TRBD1. Germline assignment: CDR1 SGHNT and CDR2 YYREEE (reference sequence). The CDR3 has 17 residues. The trim removed 0 bases at V and 4 bases at J, leaving 10 bases unmatched. CDR3 nucleotide sequence: TGTGCCAGCAGCTTGGCAGGGGGGGGGCAATCGGGAAACACCATATATTTT. It translates to CASSLAGGGQSGNTIYF.

The chain couples TRBV7-8 to TRBJ2-7; possible D gene TRBD1, 6 bases. The CDR3 is 13 residues long. Germline CDR1 reads SGHVS; CDR2 reads FQNEAQ. The V and J ends lost 2 bases and 4 bases respectively, with 9 bases between them. CDR3 DNA: TGTGCCAGCAGCTTACAACAGGGTTACGAGCAGTACTTC. It codes for CASSLQQGYEQYF.

CDR3 nucleotide sequence: TGTGCCAGCAGTTTGGTAGGGACAGGGGCTCGCAATGAGCAGTTCTTC. As protein: CASSLVGTGARNEQFF. The chain combines TRBV27 with TRBJ2-1; TRBD1 aligns across 10 bases. The V gene end was trimmed by 3 bases and the J gene end by 6 bases; junction bases not matched to a gene: 8. Germline V lookup: CDR1 MNHEY, CDR2 SMNVEV (reference sequence). The CDR3 is 16 residues long.

The chain joins TRBV28 to TRBJ1-1, with a weak D call TRBD1 (6 bases). Per germline, CDR1 MDHEN and CDR2 SYDVKM. Trimming took off 4 bases at V and 6 bases at J, with 12 bases between the two ends. CDR3 size: 13 residues. The CDR3 region has the DNA TGTGCCAGCAGTTCCAGGGGCCGGGCTGAAGCTTTCTTT. Protein sequence: CASSSRGRAEAFF. Drawing the rest from reference TRBV28 and TRBJ1-1, the complete variable domain is DVKVTQSSRYLVKRTGEKVFLECVQDMDHENMFWYRQDPGLGLRLIYFSYDVKMKEKGDIPEGYSVSREKKERFSLILESASTNQTSMYLCASSSRGRAEAFFGQGTRLTVV.

The chain combines TRBV4-1 with TRBJ1-1, with 7 bases fitting TRBD1. Trimming removed 4 bases from V and 4 bases from J; junction bases left unmatched: 18. CDR1 and CDR2 (germline): MGHRA, YSYEKL. The CDR3 loop spans 18 amino acids. The CDR3 reads CASSPRAAGGPEPTEAFF. The CDR3 nucleotides are TGCGCCAGCAGCCCAAGGGCGGCAGGGGGTCCTGAACCCACTGAAGCTTTCTTT.

The chain recombines TRBV5-1 with TRBJ1-3; D may be TRBD1 (6 bases). Germline CDR1 and CDR2: SGHRS and YFSETQ. Trimming removed 5 bases from V and 0 bases from J, with 15 bases in between. This CDR3 region has 16 residues. CDR3 nucleotides: TGCGCCAGCAGTTACACACTACAGGGCTCTGGAAACACCATATATTTT. Translated, it gives CASSYTLQGSGNTIYF.

J is TRBJ2-7 and V is TRBV3-1; the D is unclear. The length of the CDR3 is 14 residues. Germline CDR1 LGHDT, CDR2 YNNKEL (reference sequence). V lost 4 bases, J lost 2 bases, and 12 bases lay in between. Written as DNA, the CDR3 is TGTGCCAGCAGCCGGAACGACGGACCCTACGAGCAGTACTTC. Its protein product is CASSRNDGPYEQYF.

This sequence joins TRBV13 and TRBJ2-5, with D hard to call. V shed 1 base and J shed 3 bases, with 21 bases lying between them. CDR1 and CDR2 from the germline V gene are PRHDT and FYEKMQ (reference sequence). The CDR3 extends over 18 amino acids. In nucleotides, the CDR3 is TGTGCCAGCAGCTTAGTAGTTCCATCAATCGGAACTAAAGAGACCCAGTACTTC. It is translated as CASSLVVPSIGTKETQYF.

The DNA of the CDR3 is TGCGCCAGCAGCAGGGAAGGACAGCCTGCTGTGGAGACCCAGTACTTC. It encodes CASSREGQPAVETQYF. The V call is TRBV5-1, the J call TRBJ2-5, with D tentatively TRBD1 (6 bases). Trimming removed 4 bases at V and 5 bases at J, with 21 bases between. The CDR3 consists of 16 residues. In germline, CDR1 is SGHRS, CDR2 YFSETQ.